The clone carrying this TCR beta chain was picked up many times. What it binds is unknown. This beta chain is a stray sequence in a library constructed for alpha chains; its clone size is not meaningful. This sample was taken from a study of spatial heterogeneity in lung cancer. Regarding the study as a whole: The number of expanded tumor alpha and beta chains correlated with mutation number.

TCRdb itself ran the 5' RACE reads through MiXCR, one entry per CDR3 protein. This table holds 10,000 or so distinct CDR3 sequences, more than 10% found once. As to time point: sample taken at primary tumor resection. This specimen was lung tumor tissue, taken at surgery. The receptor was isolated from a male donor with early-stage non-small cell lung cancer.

The CDR3 nucleotides read TGTGCCAGCTCACCACCTGGACGGGACTTGAACACTGAAGCTTTCTTT. The encoded protein is CASSPPGRDLNTEAFF. V gene TRBV18 combines with J gene TRBJ1-1; possibly TRBD1 for D (5 bases). V gave up 0 bases and J gave up 0 bases, with 11 bases separating them. Germline V lookup: CDR1 KGHSH, CDR2 LQKENI. This CDR3 has 16 residues.